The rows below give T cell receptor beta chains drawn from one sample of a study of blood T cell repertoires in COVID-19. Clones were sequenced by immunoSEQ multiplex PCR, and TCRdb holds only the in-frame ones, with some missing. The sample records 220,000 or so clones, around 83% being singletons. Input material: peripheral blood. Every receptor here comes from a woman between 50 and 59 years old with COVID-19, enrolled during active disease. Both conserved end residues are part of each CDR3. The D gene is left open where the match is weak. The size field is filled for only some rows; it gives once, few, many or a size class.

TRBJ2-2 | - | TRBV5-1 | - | TGCGCCAGCAGCTTGGCAGGGCAGGCGAACACCGGGGAGCTGTTTTTT | CASSLAGQANTGELFF
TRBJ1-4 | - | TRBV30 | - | TGTGCCTGGAGTCATCCAGCAACTAATGAAAAACTGTTTTTT | CAWSHPATNEKLFF
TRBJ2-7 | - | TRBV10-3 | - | TGTGCCATCAGTGAGGGTCCCCAGGGGGGAAACTACGAGCAGTACTTC | CAISEGPQGGNYEQYF
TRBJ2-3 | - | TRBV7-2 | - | TGTGCCAGCAGCTTACGGTCGACGGGGGATACGCAGTATTTT | CASSLRSTGDTQYF
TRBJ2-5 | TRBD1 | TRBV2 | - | TGTGCCAGCCTATCCGACAGGTTCGAGGGGGCTTGGAACTTC | CASLSDRFEGAWNF
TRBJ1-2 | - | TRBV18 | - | TGTGCCAGCTCACCACTTCCCCAGGGTAATGGCTACACCTTC | CASSPLPQGNGYTF
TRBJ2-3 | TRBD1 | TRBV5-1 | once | TGCGCCAGCAGGTTGATACAGGGGGGCACAGATACGCAGTATTTT | CASRLIQGGTDTQYF
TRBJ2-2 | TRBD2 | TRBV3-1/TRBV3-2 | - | TGTGCCAGCAGCCAGCGGGGGACCGGGGAGCTGTTTTTT | CASSQRGTGELFF
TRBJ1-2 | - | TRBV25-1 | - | TGTGCCAGCAGTGATACGTCAGACTATGGCTACACCTTC | CASSDTSDYGYTF
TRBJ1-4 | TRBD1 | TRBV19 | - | TGTGCCAGTAGTATGGGGTCCGGGACAGGCAAACTGTTTTTT | CASSMGSGTGKLFF
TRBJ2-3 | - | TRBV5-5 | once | TGTGCCAGCAACAGGGACACAGATACGCAGTATTTT | CASNRDTDTQYF
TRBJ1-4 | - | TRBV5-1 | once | TGCGCCAGCAGCTTGATGGGGGGTACTAATGAAAAACTGTTTTTT | CASSLMGGTNEKLFF
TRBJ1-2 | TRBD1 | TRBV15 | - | TGTGCCACCAGCAGAGATCCCCCGACAGGGGAAGGGGGCTACACCTTC | CATSRDPPTGEGGYTF
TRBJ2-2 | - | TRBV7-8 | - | TGTGCCAGCAGTAAGCGCACAATCACCGGGGAGCTGTTTTTT | CASSKRTITGELFF
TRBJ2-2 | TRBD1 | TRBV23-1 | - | TGCGCCAGCAGTCAATGGGATCCGGGACAGGGCTCGTTTAGTAACACCGGGGAGCTGTTTTTT | CASSQWDPGQGSFSNTGELFF
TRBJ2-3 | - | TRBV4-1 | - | TGCGCCAGCAGCCAAGAGCGGTCGGGGTACACAGATACGCAGTATTTT | CASSQERSGYTDTQYF